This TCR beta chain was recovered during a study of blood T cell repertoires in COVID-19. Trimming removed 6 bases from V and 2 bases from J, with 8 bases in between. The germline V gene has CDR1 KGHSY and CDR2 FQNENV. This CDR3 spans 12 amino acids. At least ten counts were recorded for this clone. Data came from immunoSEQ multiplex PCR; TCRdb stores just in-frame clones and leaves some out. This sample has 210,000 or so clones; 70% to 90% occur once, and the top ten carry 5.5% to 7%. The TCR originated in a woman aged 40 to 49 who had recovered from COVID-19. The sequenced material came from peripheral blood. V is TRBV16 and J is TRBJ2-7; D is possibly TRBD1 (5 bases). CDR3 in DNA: TGTGCCAGCAGACAGGACACCTACGAGCAGTACTTC. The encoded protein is CASRQDTYEQYF.